A single sample gave rise to the 21 T cell receptor beta chains below, sequenced in a study of shared clonotypes between healthy human individuals (dated by TCRdb to the early 2020s). The protocol used for the library was the immunoSEQ multiplex PCR assay. Held by TCRdb, this immuneACCESS table contains in-frame sequences only and omits some clones. Under half of the omission traces to an unresolved V gene where checked; the cause of the rest is unknown. The sample records 730,000 or so clones, more than 70% of which are singletons. The ten largest clones represent 1.8% of the sample. The sequencing input was memory CD4+ T cells sorted from blood. The cell subset or site label on this specimen signifies: CD45RA-negative fraction. The receptors come from a woman aged 25 to 45 in good health.

The rearrangement links TRBV5-1 to TRBJ2-3; D remains ambiguous. The germline V gene encodes CDR1 SGHRS and CDR2 YFSETQ. Trimming shortened V by 6 bases and J by 0 bases, and 11 bases separated the two germline ends. The CDR3 loop spans 14 amino acids. The CDR3 spells CASNEAFSTDTQYF. The CDR3 DNA follows: TGCGCCAGCAATGAAGCGTTTAGCACAGATACGCAGTATTTT.

This clone was counted a few times. Other DNA sequences of this sample code for an identical CDR3. The chain couples TRBV5-1 to TRBJ1-5; D unresolved. In germline, CDR1 is SGHRS, CDR2 YFSETQ. This CDR3 is 13 amino acids long. Trimming stripped 0 bases from V and 2 bases from J, with 3 bases between. DNA of the CDR3: TGCGCCAGCAGCTTGGACGGCAATCAGCCCCAGCATTTT. It yields the protein CASSLDGNQPQHF. The complete variable domain, with remaining parts taken from reference TRBV5-1 and TRBJ1-5, reads KAGVTQTPRYLIKTRGQQVTLSCSPISGHRSVSWYQQTPGQGLQFLFEYFSETQRNKGNFPGRFSGRQFSNSRSEMNVSTLELGDSALYLCASSLDGNQPQHFGDGTRLSIL.

The chain carries TRBV27 and TRBJ1-3; 9 nucleotides agree with TRBD1. CDR1 is MNHEY, CDR2 SMNVEV, per germline (reference sequence). J lost 4 bases, V lost 6 bases, and 4 bases had no gene match. The CDR3 extends over 14 amino acids. The CDR3 region is CASRNRGLGNTIYF. CDR3 sequence (DNA): TGTGCCAGCAGAAACAGGGGGCTCGGAAACACCATATATTTT.

The J gene is TRBJ1-5, the V gene TRBV4-1; maybe TRBD1 (6 bases). Germline assignment: CDR1 MGHRA and CDR2 YSYEKL. The V and J ends lost 0 bases and 2 bases respectively, with 17 bases between them. There are 18 residues in the CDR3. The CDR3 sequence: CASSQDYGGAGGNQPQHF. CDR3 nucleotides: TGCGCCAGCAGCCAAGATTATGGAGGGGCAGGGGGCAATCAGCCCCAGCATTTT.

The chain links TRBV18 to TRBJ2-7, with D perhaps TRBD1 (6 bases). Trimming left V 5 bases short and J 5 bases short, with 10 bases between. The CDR3 has 12 amino acids. The V gene's germline CDR1 is KGHSH and CDR2 LQKENI. The CDR3: CASSSDSNEQYF. The CDR3 nucleotides are TGTGCCAGCTCATCGGACAGCAACGAGCAGTACTTC.

The chain combines TRBV18 with TRBJ2-7; D possibly corresponds to TRBD1 (6 bases). The CDR3 totals 14 residues. Trimming removed 6 bases at V and 7 bases at J, with 19 bases between. The germline CDR1 and CDR2 sequences are KGHSH and LQKENI. For the CDR3, the DNA is TGTGCCAGCTCGCGAGGGATGGGGGCCTGGGAGCAGTACTTC. It is translated as CASSRGMGAWEQYF.

The rearrangement links TRBV6-5 to TRBJ2-7, with D hard to call. Germline V CDR1 and CDR2: MNHEY, SVGAGI. The length of the CDR3 is 16 residues. The ends were cut back, 4 bases at V and 3 bases at J, with 19 bases in the middle. CDR3 sequence (DNA): TGTGCCAGCAGTTTGAAACGGCCCATGAAGGGCTACGAGCAGTACTTC. The encoded protein is CASSLKRPMKGYEQYF.

The V gene is TRBV7-2, the J gene TRBJ1-5; the D gene is possibly TRBD1 (5 bases). The CDR3 runs 15 residues. Looked up from germline, CDR1 is SGHTA and CDR2 is FQGNSA. V lost 5 bases and J 9 bases, leaving 20 bases between the germline ends. In nucleotides, the CDR3 is TGTGCCAGCAGCCCACAATCAGGGATCCCGGGGCCCCAGCATTTT. Translated, it gives CASSPQSGIPGPQHF.

This chain uses TRBV7-9 with TRBJ2-1; 15 bases are a match to TRBD2. CDR3 length: 19 amino acids. J was trimmed by 9 bases and V by 4 bases; bases with no gene match: 16. Germline V gene lookup returns CDR1 SEHNR and CDR2 FQNEAQ (reference sequence). CDR3 in amino acids: CASSSRQGGLAGGAREQFF. DNA for the CDR3: TGTGCCAGCAGCTCTAGACAGGGCGGACTAGCGGGAGGGGCGCGTGAGCAGTTCTTC.

This clone was counted between two and nine times. The chain is built from TRBV9 and TRBJ2-5; TRBD2 matches at 11 bases. Germline V lookup: CDR1 SGDLS, CDR2 YYNGEE. This CDR3 is built from 15 residues. The V and J ends lost 6 bases and 5 bases, in that order; junction bases with no gene match: 9. Here the CDR3 reads CASNMGLAVGETQYF. The CDR3 nucleotides are TGTGCCAGCAATATGGGACTAGCGGTCGGGGAGACCCAGTACTTC.

The chain joins TRBV5-5 to TRBJ2-7; tentatively, D is TRBD1 (5 bases). Germline CDR1 reads SGHKS; CDR2 reads YYEKEE (reference sequence). The CDR3 contains 17 residues. The germline V and J ends were trimmed by 2 bases and 7 bases, with 25 bases remaining between them. This CDR3 is CASSFSPVGQTLREQYF. The CDR3 nucleotides are TGTGCCAGCAGCTTTTCGCCGGTGGGGCAGACCCTACGGGAGCAGTACTTC.

This clone has more than one count but fewer than ten. J is TRBJ2-1 and V is TRBV7-8; D is unresolved. The germline V and J ends were trimmed by 2 bases and 6 bases, with 14 bases remaining between them. Per the germline V gene, CDR1 is SGHVS and CDR2 is FQNEAQ. CDR3 length equals 15 residues. CDR3 coding DNA: TGTGCCAGCAGCTTAACTGGGCAGAGCTTCAATGAGCAGTTCTTC. This encodes CASSLTGQSFNEQFF. Drawing the rest from reference TRBV7-8 and TRBJ2-1, the complete variable domain is GAGVSQSPRYKVAKRGQDVALRCDPISGHVSLFWYQQALGQGPEFLTYFQNEAQLDKSGLPSDRFFAERPEGSVSTLKIQRTQQEDSAVYLCASSLTGQSFNEQFFGPGTRLTVL.

CDR3 in DNA: TGTGCCAGCAGTTTACTTAGCGGGAGGGCCGGGGGCCTAGGAGGGTTCTTC. Its translation is CASSLLSGRAGGLGGFF. The V and J genes are TRBV28 and TRBJ2-1; 11 nucleotides agree with TRBD2. Losses at the gene ends were 2 bases for V and 15 bases for J; bases not matched to a gene: 18. The germline gives CDR1 MDHEN, CDR2 SYDVKM. CDR3 length equals 17 residues.

This clone turned up a few times. V and J are TRBV7-6 and TRBJ2-4; D perhaps matches TRBD2 (5 bases). In germline, CDR1 is SGHVS, CDR2 FNYEAQ. The CDR3 runs to 16 residues. V was trimmed by 4 bases and J by 3 bases, leaving 16 bases between them. The DNA of the CDR3 is TGTGCCAGCAGCTCAACACGGCTTGAGGGCAAAAACATTCAGTACTTC. This gives the protein CASSSTRLEGKNIQYF.

This clone was picked up many times. The chain joins TRBV28 to TRBJ1-1, with D tentatively TRBD1 (5 bases). Looked up from germline, CDR1 is MDHEN and CDR2 is SYDVKM. The CDR3 covers 12 residues. The V end was cut by 3 bases, the J end by 7 bases, with 9 bases between. In DNA, the CDR3 is TGTGCCAGCAGTTTGAACAGGTTTGAAGCTTTCTTT. Translation gives CASSLNRFEAFF. The variable domain in full, completed from reference TRBV28 and TRBJ1-1, reads DVKVTQSSRYLVKRTGEKVFLECVQDMDHENMFWYRQDPGLGLRLIYFSYDVKMKEKGDIPEGYSVSREKKERFSLILESASTNQTSMYLCASSLNRFEAFFGQGTRLTVV.

CDR3 nucleotide sequence: TGTGCCAGCGGAGGGGTACGATACGAGCAGTACTTC. It translates to CASGGVRYEQYF. J is TRBJ2-7 and V is TRBV5-8, with D possibly TRBD2 on 6 matching bases. Germline V gene lookup returns CDR1 SGHTS and CDR2 YDEGEE. Trimming shortened V by 7 bases and J by 4 bases, and 12 bases separated the two germline ends. The CDR3 consists of 12 residues.

The rearrangement links TRBV5-4 to TRBJ1-2, with D possibly being TRBD1 (5 bases). CDR1 and CDR2 (germline): SGHNT, YYREEE (reference sequence). The CDR3 is 15 residues long. Between the trimmed V and J ends, which lost 2 bases and 4 bases, there was a span of 15 bases. In DNA, the CDR3 is TGTGCCAGCAGCTTCCAGGGAACATCCTCCTATGGCTACACCTTC. Its translation: CASSFQGTSSYGYTF.

The chain combines TRBV10-2 with TRBJ1-5, with TRBD1 as a possible D gene (5 bases). CDR1 WSHSY and CDR2 SAAADI come from the germline V gene. Trimming removed 8 bases from V and 7 bases from J, with 9 bases in between. The CDR3 has 11 residues. CDR3 in DNA: TGCGCCAGCCGCGGGGGACAGCCCCAGCATTTT. Its translation is CASRGGQPQHF.

The chain recombines TRBV28 with TRBJ1-4; D perhaps matches TRBD1 (5 bases). Trimming removed 0 bases from V and 3 bases from J, with 5 bases in between. Germline CDR1 MDHEN, CDR2 SYDVKM. The CDR3 totals 14 residues. The DNA of the CDR3 is TGTGCCAGCAGTTTATGGGGGGCTAATGAAAAACTGTTTTTT. It yields the protein CASSLWGANEKLFF.

The V gene is TRBV28, the J gene TRBJ1-2; 12 bases line up with TRBD1. This CDR3 has 17 amino acids. Germline-derived CDR1 and CDR2 are MDHEN and SYDVKM. Trimming removed 6 bases from V and 3 bases from J; junction bases left unmatched: 11. The CDR3 coding sequence is TGTGCCAGCAGCCCGGGACAGGGGGCTCGTTCCTACTATGGCTACACCTTC. Protein: CASSPGQGARSYYGYTF.

The rearrangement uses TRBV30 and TRBJ2-1; tentatively, D is TRBD1 (5 bases). V was pared by 1 base and J by 4 bases, with 23 bases between. The CDR3 contains 18 residues. Germline loops: CDR1 GTSNPN, CDR2 SVGIG (reference sequence). CDR3 nucleotide sequence: TGTGCCTGGAGTGCGGCCGAAAGACAGTCCCTTACTTACAATGAGCAGTTCTTC. It translates to CAWSAAERQSLTYNEQFF. The full variable domain, with the rest looked up from reference TRBV30 and TRBJ2-1, is SQTIHQWPATLVQPVGSPLSLECTVEGTSNPNLYWYRQAAGRGLQLLFYSVGIGQISSEVPQNLSASRPQDRQFILSSKKLLLSDSGFYLCAWSAAERQSLTYNEQFFGPGTRLTVL.